The 19 T cell receptor beta chains given below trace back to one sample, sequenced in a study of blood T cell repertoires in COVID-19. Profiling relied on immunoSEQ multiplex PCR, and the TCRdb table lists in-frame clones only, not all of them. This table has fewer than 100,000 clones, over 70% appearing once. The sample comprised peripheral blood. These receptors came from a man aged 45 to 65 with acute or convalescent COVID-19.

The chain couples TRBV4-1 to TRBJ2-5; TRBD2 is a possible D gene (5 bases). Germline V lookup: CDR1 MGHRA, CDR2 YSYEKL. The CDR3 consists of 14 residues. The V end lost 2 bases, the J end lost 9 bases, and 16 bases lay between the germline ends. The CDR3 DNA sequence: TGCGCCAGCAGCCAACTGGGCGAGGGTACGGCCCAGTACTTC. Encoded protein: CASSQLGEGTAQYF.

The DNA for the CDR3 is TGTGCCAGCAGGACTGAGGCTGAAGCTTTCTTT. Translating it yields CASRTEAEAFF. V gene TRBV7-9 combines with J gene TRBJ1-1, with no clear D. Deletions cut 6 bases from V and 6 bases from J, with 8 bases between. The CDR3 loop spans 11 amino acids. Germline CDR1 is SEHNR and CDR2 is FQNEAQ (reference sequence).

CDR3 protein: CASSQSASGNEQYF. The CDR3 nucleotides are TGTGCCAGCAGCCAATCGGCTTCGGGAAACGAGCAGTACTTC. This chain uses TRBV16 with TRBJ2-7, with a possible D match to TRBD2 (5 bases). The CDR3 spans 14 residues. V was pared by 0 bases and J by 5 bases, with 11 bases between. CDR1 and CDR2 from the germline V gene are KGHSY and FQNENV.

V and J are TRBV28 and TRBJ2-1; perhaps TRBD1 as D (5 bases). This CDR3 has 15 residues. V was shortened by 3 bases and J by 4 bases, with 13 bases between the two germline ends. Germline V lookup: CDR1 MDHEN, CDR2 SYDVKM. The CDR3 region has the DNA TGTGCCAGCAGTTTTGGGGCAGATACATACAATGAGCAGTTCTTC. This translates into CASSFGADTYNEQFF.

This chain uses TRBV24-1 with TRBJ2-1, with TRBD2 matching 14 bases. This CDR3 is built from 16 residues. Germline V gives CDR1 KGHDR, CDR2 SFDVKD. Trimming removed 3 bases from V and 7 bases from J; junction bases left unmatched: 4. The CDR3 region is CATSDGTSGRGNEQFF. The DNA of the CDR3 is TGTGCCACCAGTGATGGGACTAGCGGGAGAGGGAATGAGCAGTTCTTC.

The chain links TRBV25-1 to TRBJ2-2; the D is unclear. The germline V gene encodes CDR1 MGHDK and CDR2 SYGVNS. CDR3 length equals 12 residues. The V end was cut by 3 bases, the J end by 8 bases, with 7 bases between. CDR3: CASSELSGELFF. CDR3 in DNA: TGTGCCAGCAGTGAGTTGTCTGGGGAGCTGTTTTTT.

The chain uses TRBV7-6 and TRBJ1-1; D call uncertain. This CDR3 is built from 15 residues. Looked up from germline, CDR1 is SGHVS and CDR2 is FNYEAQ. V lost 7 bases, J lost 2 bases, and 17 bases lay in between. CDR3 amino acids: CASIILPEGNTEAFF. The CDR3 coding sequence is TGTGCCAGCATCATTTTACCGGAGGGCAACACTGAAGCTTTCTTT.

This chain joins TRBV29-1 and TRBJ2-1; 14 bases line up with TRBD2. V was clipped by 7 bases and J by 9 bases; unmatched bases: 8. The CDR3 loop spans 14 amino acids. Germline-derived CDR1 and CDR2 are SQVTM and ANQGSEA. The CDR3 spells CSGGLAGGGGEQFF. CDR3 sequence (DNA): TGCAGCGGCGGACTAGCGGGAGGCGGCGGTGAGCAGTTCTTC.

The table lists this clone with a count of one. The chain couples TRBV6-1 to TRBJ2-3; 11 nucleotides match TRBD2. Looked up from germline, CDR1 is MNHNS and CDR2 is SASEGT. J was trimmed by 0 bases and V by 1 base; bases with no gene match: 0. The CDR3 contains 16 residues. The CDR3, as DNA: TGTGCCAGCAGTGAAGTAGCGGGGGGGAGCACAGATACGCAGTATTTT. Translation: CASSEVAGGSTDTQYF.

The V gene is TRBV29-1, the J gene TRBJ2-6, with 10 bases matching TRBD1. The V gene end was trimmed by 3 bases and the J gene end by 0 bases; junction bases not matched to a gene: 11. Looked up from germline, CDR1 is SQVTM and CDR2 is ANQGSEA. This CDR3 comprises 19 residues. CDR3 residues: CSVEVAPGQGISGANVLTF. In DNA form, the CDR3 reads TGCAGCGTTGAGGTGGCCCCGGGACAGGGGATCTCTGGGGCCAACGTCCTGACTTTC.

The chain uses TRBV9 and TRBJ1-3; 8 nucleotides match TRBD1. After removal of 4 bases from V and 2 bases from J, the junction contained 11 bases not matched to a gene. The CDR3 covers 17 residues. Germline CDR1 and CDR2: SGDLS and YYNGEE. The CDR3 coding sequence is TGTGCCAGCAGCTCTCGACCGGCAGGGGGCACTGGAAACACCATATATTTT. It codes for CASSSRPAGGTGNTIYF.

The J gene is TRBJ2-5, the V gene TRBV6-1, with TRBD2 identical over 7 bases. The CDR3 sequence is 16 residues long. V was pared by 0 bases and J by 4 bases, with 8 bases of the junction left unmatched. Germline CDR1 MNHNS, CDR2 SASEGT. The CDR3 here is CASSEARWEGRETQYF. The DNA of the CDR3 is TGTGCCAGCAGTGAAGCGCGGTGGGAGGGGCGAGAGACCCAGTACTTC.

The V gene is TRBV4-1, the J gene TRBJ2-7; D is possibly TRBD2 (5 bases). The CDR3 spans 14 residues. Per germline, CDR1 MGHRA and CDR2 YSYEKL. Trimming took 4 bases from V and 3 from J, leaving 13 bases between them. CDR3 DNA: TGCGCCAGCAGCCCCACGGACGGGGACTACGAGCAGTACTTC. Translating gives CASSPTDGDYEQYF.

The rearrangement links TRBV19 to TRBJ1-3, with 10 bases matching TRBD1. Germline V gene sequence: CDR1 LNHDA, CDR2 SQIVND (reference sequence). J was trimmed by 0 bases and V by 4 bases; bases with no gene match: 12. The CDR3 runs to 19 residues. CDR3 region: CASSKWDRGLYDSGNTIYF. The CDR3 DNA sequence: TGTGCCAGTAGTAAATGGGACAGGGGTCTTTACGACTCTGGAAACACCATATATTTT.

The chain is built from TRBV9 and TRBJ2-4, with D possibly matching TRBD2 (6 bases). The CDR3 contains 15 residues. Trimming cost V 3 bases and J 6 bases, with 16 bases left between them. Germline V gene lookup returns CDR1 SGDLS and CDR2 YYNGEE. CDR3 coding DNA: TGTGCCAGCAGCGCCCGGGGAGGAGGGTCAAACATTCAGTACTTC. Protein: CASSARGGGSNIQYF.

The chain links TRBV5-6 to TRBJ2-1; D unresolved. The length of the CDR3 is 14 residues. V was pared by 2 bases and J by 5 bases, with 11 bases between. Germline CDR1 reads SGHDT; CDR2 reads YYEEEE. This CDR3 is CASSLYWLDNEQFF. The CDR3 coding sequence is TGTGCCAGCAGCTTATATTGGCTAGACAATGAGCAGTTCTTC.

The rearrangement uses TRBV10-3 and TRBJ2-3; 8 bases fit TRBD2. CDR3 length: 13 residues. Trimming cost V 8 bases and J 5 bases; bases outside gene matches: 6. Germline CDR1 is ENHRY and CDR2 is SYGVKD. Written as DNA, the CDR3 is TGTGCCATCGGGACTAGAGACGTAGATACGCAGTATTTT. This translates into CAIGTRDVDTQYF.

The V and J genes are TRBV15 and TRBJ1-3; no definite D call. The CDR3 sequence is 11 residues long. V lost 3 bases, J lost 9 bases, and 6 bases lay in between. Germline values: CDR1 LNHNV, CDR2 YYDKDF (reference sequence). The CDR3 nucleotides are TGTGCCACCAGCAGGAGCGGCACCATATATTTT. This sequence encodes CATSRSGTIYF.

Only a few counts were recorded for this clone. The CDR3 loop reads CASSIRDRDGYTF. The CDR3 DNA is TGTGCCAGTAGTATCAGGGACAGGGATGGCTACACCTTC. This rearrangement joins TRBV19 to TRBJ1-2, with 9 nucleotides matching TRBD1. With V trimmed by 3 bases and J by 6 bases, 2 bases remained unmatched. The CDR3 length is 13 residues. CDR1 is LNHDA and CDR2 is SQIVND in the germline V gene (reference sequence).